This T cell receptor beta chain was found in a study of T cell repertoires in cytomegalovirus infection (dated by TCRdb to between 2019 and 2020). Regarding the complete study: Recently identified HLA-C-restricted CMV epitopes, whose presentation resists viral immunomodulation, were targeted by peptide stimulations together with well-studied HLA-B-restricted epitopes. Because public TCR beta signatures pointed to carriage of CMV infection together with the matching HLA type, the HLA type of each donor mattered for the analysis.

General study outcomes and caveats: The ex vivo response was dominated by HLA-C-restricted CMV-specific TCR beta clonotypes, which also provided the single most frequent clonotype in two of eight donors. In both this cohort and an independent roughly 330-donor cohort, the cumulative frequency of public TCR beta family members distinguished carriers of CMV infection plus the relevant HLA type.

Sequencing took place on an Illumina HiSeq 1500. TCRdb ran its own pipeline on the public reads, namely fastp trimming at Q25 and MiXCR clone calling, and kept in-frame beta chains. Merged by CDR3 protein, the rows form single entries marked with the most common genes and DNA. The table for this sample lists hundreds of thousands of distinct CDR3 sequences; about 42% of them were counted only once. The ten largest clones represent around 45% of the sample. Regarding this clonotype: Its antigen remains unidentified. The record has no base qualities; no much larger clone is one base away.

The sample's treatment or condition label is to be understood as: in vitro stimulation with specific CMV peptide epitopes to enrich CMV-specific T cells. The CDR3 starts with the cysteine, ends with the phenylalanine, and has 14 residues. Kept here is only the CDR3 DNA, which spans 42 bases and is read in frame from base 1. The germline V gene (reference sequence) provides CDR1 MNHEY and CDR2 SMNVEV. Cut back by 2 bases and 2 bases, the V and J ends lie 7 bases apart. This TCR was recovered from a human donor in good health (CMV status not recorded). Some clones in this sample may be carry-over from other donors' samples. This receptor chain uses TRBV27 and TRBJ1-5; no D gene is confidently identified. The sample was cultured PBMCs, taken from culture after CMV antigen stimulation. For the CDR3, the sequence is CASSLGSRNQPQHF. The DNA sequence follows: TGTGCCAGCAGTTTAGGCAGCCGCAATCAGCCCCAGCATTTT.